These T cell receptor beta chains were read from a single sample in a study of OX40 agonist ivuxolimab in advanced cancers. This table comes from immunoSEQ multiplex PCR, and its TCRdb copy is limited to in-frame clones, with some not included. The repertoire holds roughly 90,000 clones, with 85% to 95% as singletons. Specimen: CD4+ or CD8+ T cells sorted from blood, collected in a trial of the OX40 agonist ivuxolimab. Receptors were obtained from an adult with an advanced solid tumor such as melanoma, head and neck, liver or kidney cancer. CDR3s include the opening cysteine and the closing phenylalanine or tryptophan. Each record gives: J gene, clone size, D gene, V gene, CDR3 protein, CDR3 DNA. The D gene is left open where the match is weak. Only some rows state a clone size, as once, few, many or a class for expanded clones.

TRBJ2-7 . TRBD1 TRBV6-1 CASQGGASYEQYF TGTGCCAGCCAAGGGGGCGCGAGCTACGAGCAGTACTTC
TRBJ1-1 . . TRBV6-5 CASSYSSVNTEAFF TGTGCCAGCAGTTACTCATCGGTCAACACTGAAGCTTTCTTT
TRBJ2-7 once . TRBV14 CASSQELSAYEQYF TGTGCCAGCAGCCAAGAACTTTCTGCCTACGAGCAGTACTTC
TRBJ1-4 once . TRBV19 CASSMLGAGVNEKLFF TGTGCCAGTAGTATGCTAGGGGCCGGGGTTAATGAAAAACTGTTTTTT
TRBJ2-2 . . TRBV4-1 CASSILRDGPNTGELFF TGCGCCAGCAGCATACTTCGGGACGGCCCGAACACCGGGGAGCTGTTTTTT
TRBJ1-2 few . TRBV6-1 CASVEGYYGYTF TGTGCCAGCGTCGAGGGCTACTATGGCTACACCTTC
TRBJ2-5 . . TRBV6-5 CASSHRTTETQYF TGTGCCAGCAGCCATCGGACTACAGAGACCCAGTACTTC
TRBJ2-3 . . TRBV27 CASSRSPGYTDTQYF TGTGCCAGCAGTCGGTCCCCGGGGTACACAGATACGCAGTATTTT
TRBJ2-5 . TRBD2 TRBV25-1 CASSELSGGASETQYF TGTGCCAGCAGTGAATTAAGCGGGGGGGCCTCGGAGACCCAGTACTTC
TRBJ1-5 . TRBD1 TRBV6-5 CASSPGQGYNQPQHF TGTGCCAGCAGCCCGGGACAGGGTTACAATCAGCCCCAGCATTTT
TRBJ2-7 once TRBD1 TRBV5-1 CASSLGQGAYEQYF TGCGCCAGCAGCCTGGGACAGGGGGCCTACGAGCAGTACTTC
TRBJ1-2 . . TRBV7-9 CASTRTGANYGYTF TGTGCCAGCACCCGGACCGGAGCTAACTATGGCTACACCTTC
TRBJ2-2 . TRBD2 TRBV11-2 CASSLSGGVYTGELFF TGTGCCAGCAGCTTATCGGGGGGAGTGTATACCGGGGAGCTGTTTTTT
TRBJ1-1 . . TRBV6-1 CASSAGHYTEAFF TGTGCCAGCAGTGCTGGACATTACACTGAAGCTTTCTTT
TRBJ2-7 once . TRBV4-1 CASSQDRGATYEQYF TGCGCCAGCAGCCAAGACCGGGGGGCTACCTACGAGCAGTACTTC
TRBJ2-2 . . TRBV7-8 CASSLVVYSGLESGELFF TGTGCCAGCAGCTTAGTCGTATATAGTGGATTGGAGTCGGGGGAGCTGTTTTTT
TRBJ2-2 . . TRBV2 CASSDQPGASTGELFF TGTGCCAGCAGTGACCAGCCAGGGGCGTCCACCGGGGAGCTGTTTTTT
TRBJ2-2 few . TRBV7-5 CASSLVKGLAVYGELFF TGTGCCAGCAGCTTAGTAAAGGGACTAGCAGTTTACGGGGAGCTGTTTTTT
TRBJ2-7 . . TRBV7-8 CASSLGGGSSYEQYF TGTGCCAGCAGCTTAGGAGGGGGGTCCTCCTACGAGCAGTACTTC
TRBJ1-1 . TRBD1 TRBV29-1 CSVSTGATEAFF TGCAGCGTTTCCACAGGGGCCACTGAAGCTTTCTTT
TRBJ2-5 . . TRBV2 CASSDGYQYF TGTGCCAGCAGTGACGGGTACCAGTACTTC
TRBJ2-1 . . TRBV27 CASSLSGREQFF TGTGCCAGCAGTTTATCAGGACGAGAGCAGTTCTTC